These T cell receptor beta chains were read from a single sample in a study of cytomegalovirus exposure and HLA in healthy donors. TCRdb keeps only in-frame clones here, not all; method: immunoSEQ multiplex PCR. The sample includes tens of thousands of clones, roughly 94% of them seen just once. The sample comprised PBMCs. The origin of the receptors is a woman aged 18-29 years in good health and CMV-seropositive. The CDR3 runs from the conserved cysteine through the conserved F or W. Each record gives: D gene, V gene, CDR3 length, J gene, CDR3 protein, CDR3 DNA. D genes are given only for firm matches.

TRBD2	TRBV14	17	TRBJ2-7	CASSQDRNLAGRYEQYF	TGTGCCAGCAGCCAAGATCGGAACCTAGCGGGTCGCTACGAGCAGTACTTC
TRBD1	TRBV4-1	14	TRBJ2-5	CASSPQGAGETQYF	TGCGCCAGCAGCCCACAGGGGGCAGGAGAGACCCAGTACTTC
TRBD1	TRBV28	15	TRBJ2-2	CASSLRTGRIGELFF	TGTGCCAGCAGTTTAAGGACAGGGAGAATCGGGGAGCTGTTTTTT
NA	TRBV15	15	TRBJ2-7	CATSRRLANVYEQYF	TGTGCCACCAGCAGAAGGCTAGCGAACGTCTACGAGCAGTACTTC
NA	TRBV7-6	16	TRBJ1-1	CASSAEDSGVNTEAFF	TGTGCCAGCAGCGCAGAGGACAGCGGAGTGAACACTGAAGCTTTCTTT
NA	TRBV27	15	TRBJ1-3	CASSLSRGSGNTIYF	TGTGCCAGCAGTTTATCTCGGGGGTCTGGAAACACCATATATTTT
NA	TRBV27	13	TRBJ1-2	CASSLSPSYGYTF	TGTGCCAGCAGTTTATCCCCCAGCTATGGCTACACCTTC
NA	TRBV6-1	15	TRBJ1-2	CASSEVLEVAWGYTF	TGTGCCAGCAGTGAAGTGTTGGAGGTTGCATGGGGCTACACCTTC
NA	TRBV6-4	16	TRBJ2-1	CASSDSFSGSYNEQFF	TGTGCCAGCAGTGATTCGTTTAGTGGCTCCTACAATGAGCAGTTCTTC
NA	TRBV27	13	TRBJ2-5	CASSPHQGGTQYF	TGTGCCAGCAGTCCCCACCAGGGCGGGACCCAGTACTTC
NA	TRBV2	10	TRBJ1-1	CASARLEAFF	TGTGCCAGCGCTCGCTTGGAGGCTTTCTTT
TRBD1	TRBV6-1	19	TRBJ1-5	CASSETGQTLRALNQPQHF	TGTGCCAGCAGTGAAACGGGACAGACTCTTCGAGCGCTTAATCAGCCCCAGCATTTT
TRBD2	TRBV27	15	TRBJ2-3	CASRSSGGSTDTQYF	TGTGCCAGCAGGTCTAGCGGGGGCAGCACAGATACGCAGTATTTT
NA	TRBV5-5	14	TRBJ1-4	CASSLWAGEEKLFF	TGTGCCAGCAGCTTGTGGGCAGGGGAAGAAAAACTGTTTTTT
NA	TRBV18	16	TRBJ1-1	CASSPRTTGIVTEAFF	TGTGCCAGCTCACCAAGAACCACAGGGATCGTGACTGAAGCTTTCTTT
TRBD1	TRBV11-2	15	TRBJ1-6	CASSLGTGANSPLHF	TGTGCCAGCAGCTTAGGGACAGGGGCAAATTCACCCCTCCACTTT
NA	TRBV2	14	TRBJ2-7	CASSVKMSSYEQYF	TGTGCCAGCAGTGTTAAGATGAGCTCCTACGAGCAGTACTTC
TRBD2	TRBV5-4	16	TRBJ2-1	CASSLDWTSGYNEQFF	TGTGCCAGCAGCTTGGACTGGACTAGCGGTTACAATGAGCAGTTCTTC
NA	TRBV29-1	12	TRBJ2-5	CSVPIAGETQYF	TGCAGCGTGCCAATTGCGGGGGAGACCCAGTACTTC
TRBD1	TRBV4-1	15	TRBJ1-5	CASSPRGQGGQPQHF	TGCGCCAGCAGCCCGCGGGGACAGGGGGGTCAGCCCCAGCATTTT
TRBD1	TRBV7-2	14	TRBJ2-5	CASSLWTGQETQYF	TGTGCCAGCAGCTTGTGGACAGGGCAGGAGACCCAGTACTTC
NA	TRBV7-2	14	TRBJ1-1	CASSLDGRSTEAFF	TGTGCCAGCAGCTTAGATGGGCGTAGCACTGAAGCTTTCTTT
NA	TRBV2	15	TRBJ1-5	CASRLQDTGNQPQHF	TGTGCCAGCAGGTTACAGGACACCGGCAATCAGCCCCAGCATTTT
TRBD1	TRBV5-1	15	TRBJ2-1	CASSTTPTGGDEQFF	TGCGCCAGCAGCACAACCCCGACAGGGGGCGATGAGCAGTTCTTC